This entry is about one T cell receptor (beta chain). As yet, its antigen is unknown. This table comes from immunoSEQ multiplex PCR, and its TCRdb copy is limited to in-frame clones, with some not included. Of 99,000 or so clones in the sample, roughly 95% were seen once. The germline V gene encodes CDR1 LNHDA and CDR2 SQIVND (reference sequence). V gave up 7 bases and J gave up 4 bases, with 10 bases separating them. This CDR3 comprises 12 residues. These data come from a study of OX40 agonist ivuxolimab in advanced cancers. Study background: Antecedent anti-PD-1, anti-PD-L1 or anti-CTLA-4 therapy was permissible, with around 41% having received some. Partial responses occurred in Three dose-escalation patients, one with hepatocellular carcinoma and two with cutaneous melanoma. Study conclusions and caveats: The specificity for antigen of the expanded peripheral T cells was not determined.

A history of autoimmune disease or systemic immunosuppression excluded patients. The gene calls are TRBV19 and TRBJ1-2, with no clear D. The sequence was collected from an adult with an advanced solid tumor such as melanoma, head and neck, liver or kidney cancer. The sequences come from CD4+ or CD8+ T cells sorted from blood, collected in a trial of the OX40 agonist ivuxolimab. The CDR3: CASKGNLYGYTF. The CDR3 nucleotides read TGTGCCAGTAAGGGTAATCTCTATGGCTACACCTTC.